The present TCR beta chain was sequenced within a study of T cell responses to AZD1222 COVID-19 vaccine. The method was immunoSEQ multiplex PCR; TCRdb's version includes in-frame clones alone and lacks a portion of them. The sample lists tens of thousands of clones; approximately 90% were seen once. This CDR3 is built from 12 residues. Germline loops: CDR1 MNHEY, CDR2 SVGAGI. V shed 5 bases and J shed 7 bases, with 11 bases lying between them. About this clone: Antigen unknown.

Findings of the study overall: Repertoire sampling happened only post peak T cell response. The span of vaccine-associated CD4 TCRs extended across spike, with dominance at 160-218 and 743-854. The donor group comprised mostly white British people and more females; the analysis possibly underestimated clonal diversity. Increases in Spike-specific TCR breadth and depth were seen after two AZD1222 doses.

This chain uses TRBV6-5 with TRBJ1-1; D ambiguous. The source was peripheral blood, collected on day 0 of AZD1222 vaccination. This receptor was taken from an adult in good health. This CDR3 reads CASSHRPGEAFF. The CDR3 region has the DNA TGTGCCAGCAGTCATCGTCCCGGTGAAGCTTTCTTT.